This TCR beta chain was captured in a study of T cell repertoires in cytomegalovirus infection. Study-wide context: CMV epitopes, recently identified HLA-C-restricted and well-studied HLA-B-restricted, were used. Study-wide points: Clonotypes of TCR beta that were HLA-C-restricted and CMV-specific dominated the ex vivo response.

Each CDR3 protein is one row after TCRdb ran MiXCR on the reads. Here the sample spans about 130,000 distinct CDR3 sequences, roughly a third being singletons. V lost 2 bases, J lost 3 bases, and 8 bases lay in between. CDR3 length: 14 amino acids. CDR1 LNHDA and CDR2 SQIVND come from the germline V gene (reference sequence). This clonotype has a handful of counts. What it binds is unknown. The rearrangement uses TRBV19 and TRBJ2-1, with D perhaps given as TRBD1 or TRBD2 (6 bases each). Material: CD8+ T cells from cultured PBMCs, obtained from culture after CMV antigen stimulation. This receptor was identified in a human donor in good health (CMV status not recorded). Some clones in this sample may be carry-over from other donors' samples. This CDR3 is CASSIRGDYNEQFF. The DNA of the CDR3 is TGTGCCAGTAGTATAAGGGGGGACTACAATGAGCAGTTCTTC.